This passage covers 21 T cell receptor beta chains from one sample sequenced in a study of prognosis after radiotherapy for stage I lung cancer. Amplification of TCR beta CDR3 from genomic DNA used two-round multiplex PCR. Primers specific to each TRBV and TRBJ gene drove first-round PCR. TCRdb reanalysed the multiplex PCR reads using MiXCR and keeps one entry per CDR3 protein. Of around 30,000 distinct CDR3 sequences listed, around 34% were seen once; the top ten hold approximately 17%. The sample in question was PBMCs, obtained before or after stereotactic body radiation therapy (not recorded which). All receptors come from a donor aged 50 or older with non-small cell lung cancer.

This clonotype was observed a single time. V is TRBV2 and J is TRBJ2-7, with 7 bases identical to TRBD1. Unmatched junction bases numbered 5, after V lost 4 bases and J lost 2 bases. The germline CDR1 and CDR2 sequences are SNHLY and FYNNEI. The CDR3 loop spans 14 amino acids. The CDR3 DNA reads as TGTGCCAGCAGTGTGGGACAGCCAACCTACGAGCAGTACTTC. Amino acid sequence: CASSVGQPTYEQYF. The full variable domain, rest sourced from reference TRBV2 and TRBJ2-7, is EPEVTQTPSHQVTQMGQEVILRCVPISNHLYFYWYRQILGQKVEFLVSFYNNEISEKSEIFDDQFSVERPDGSNFTLKIRSTKLEDSAMYFCASSVGQPTYEQYFGPGTRLTVT.

By its share, this clonotype is medium-sized. V is TRBV12-3 or TRBV12-4 and J is TRBJ1-2; 12 bases map to TRBD1. This CDR3 is 14 amino acids long. The V gene end was trimmed by 6 bases and the J gene end by 6 bases; junction bases not matched to a gene: 5. The CDR3 loop is CASRGTGGANGYTF. Here the CDR3 DNA reads TGTGCCAGCAGGGGGACAGGGGGCGCAAATGGCTACACCTTC.

Note on this clonotype: A far larger clone differs by one base, so this is likely a read error. This chain links TRBV6-5 with TRBJ2-1; tentative D call: TRBD1 (5 bases). Germline V gene sequence: CDR1 MNHEY, CDR2 SVGAGI. The CDR3 is 15 amino acids. The CDR3 DNA reads as TGTGCCAGCAGAGTCCAGGGTTCCGCCTACAATGTGCAGTTCTTC. This sequence encodes CASRVQGSAYNVQFF.

A remark on this clonotype: Mismatch with germline at one junction end may stem from a read error. The rearrangement uses TRBV6-5 and TRBJ2-5, with a weak D call TRBD2 (8 bases). The CDR3 runs to 17 residues. Germline values: CDR1 MNHEY, CDR2 SVGAGI. The CDR3 sequence: CASSYPTGTRGGETQYF. DNA of the CDR3: TGTGCCAGCAGTTATCCGACAGGGACTAGAGGGGGGGAGACGCAGTACTTC.

Remarks on this clonotype: At one end the junction does not follow the germline gene, possibly because of a read error. The rearrangement joins TRBV19 to TRBJ2-1; D is undetermined. CDR1 and CDR2 from the germline V gene are LNHDA and SQIVND (reference sequence). The CDR3 has 17 residues. This CDR3 is CASGIRRHMSSYNEQFF. In DNA, the CDR3 is TGTGCCAGTGGTATCCGTCGACATATGAGCTCCTACAATGAGCAGTTCTTC.

The chain has TRBV6-1 and TRBJ2-7; no reliable D call. Trimming left V 2 bases short and J 7 bases short, with 12 bases between. This CDR3 is built from 13 residues. Germline V lookup: CDR1 MNHNS, CDR2 SASEGT. The CDR3 coding sequence is TGTGCCAGCAGTGAATCCGAGTGGGGTGAGCAGTACTTC. Amino acid sequence: CASSESEWGEQYF.

This clonotype has ten or more counts. Here the CDR3 reads CATSDSGIYGYTF. The CDR3 DNA is TGTGCCACCAGTGATTCAGGGATCTATGGCTACACCTTC. The chain employs TRBV24-1 and TRBJ1-2; tentatively, D is TRBD1 (5 bases). This CDR3 is 13 amino acids long. V shed 2 bases and J shed 4 bases, with 7 bases lying between them. CDR1 is KGHDR and CDR2 is SFDVKD in the germline V gene.

Here the CDR3 DNA reads TGTGCCAGCAGATTATCTTCCCTGGAATCCTACGAGCAGTACTTC. Encoded protein: CASRLSSLESYEQYF. J is TRBJ2-7 and V is TRBV7-3, with D unclear. Germline lookup yields CDR1 SGHTA and CDR2 FQGTGA. V lost 6 bases and J 1 base, leaving 16 bases between the germline ends. This CDR3 is built from 15 residues.

The chain couples TRBV20-1 to TRBJ2-3; 13 bases are a match to TRBD2. CDR1 is DFQATT and CDR2 is SNEGSKA in the germline V gene (reference sequence). The J segment lost 5 bases and the V segment lost 6 bases, leaving 8 bases of the junction unmatched. This CDR3 contains 15 residues. CDR3 in amino acids: CSARGTSGVIDTQYF. The DNA for the CDR3 is TGCAGTGCCCGAGGGACTAGCGGGGTCATAGATACGCAGTATTTT.

This clonotype has ten or more counts. V is TRBV20-1 and J is TRBJ1-1; 9 bases match TRBD1. V dropped 5 bases and J dropped 1; count of bases not matched to a gene: 11. Germline CDR1 and CDR2: DFQATT and SNEGSKA (reference sequence). The CDR3 has 16 amino acids. The CDR3 DNA is TGCAGTGCTGAGGGACAGGGTTCTTTCAGGAACACTGAAGCTTTCTTT. This translates into CSAEGQGSFRNTEAFF.

Points on this clonotype: This could be a read error, since a much larger clone is one nucleotide away. The chain is built from TRBV7-9 and TRBJ2-6; D is perhaps TRBD1 (5 bases). The CDR3 totals 15 residues. CDR1 is SEHNR and CDR2 is FQNEAQ in the germline V gene (reference sequence). The chain's CDR3 is CASSFWGSGANFLTF. CDR3 coding DNA: TGTGCCAGCAGCTTCTGGGGCTCTGGGGCCAACTTCCTGACTTTC.

About this clonotype: This sequence may be a read error, since a much larger clone differs from it by one base. CDR3 region: CACARWSQETEYF. The CDR3, as DNA: TGTGCCTGCGCCCGGTGGAGCCAAGAGACCGAGTACTTC. The chain links TRBV7-8 to TRBJ2-5; no clear D gene. Germline CDR1 SGHVS, CDR2 FQNEAQ. The CDR3 length is 13 residues.

This clonotype has ten or more counts. The chain is built from TRBV20-1 and TRBJ1-5; D is uncertain. Germline loops: CDR1 DFQATT, CDR2 SNEGSKA (reference sequence). V was trimmed by 0 bases and J by 10 bases, leaving 16 bases between them. The CDR3 length is 14 residues. DNA for the CDR3: TGCAGTGCTAGAGATGGCCCGGGAATCAGCCCCCAGCATTTT. Translating gives CSARDGPGISPQHF.

Points on this clonotype: The junction shows a germline mismatch at one end, possibly a read error. The chain employs TRBV6-2 or TRBV6-3 and TRBJ1-1; TRBD1 matches at 8 bases. This CDR3 comprises 14 residues. From germline, CDR1 is MNHEY and CDR2 SVGEGT. The CDR3, as DNA: TGTGTCAGCGGCTTAGACAGGGGTTCGAACAAAGCTTTCTTT. This translates into CVSGLDRGSNKAFF.

On this clonotype: A far larger clone is one nucleotide away, so this likely arose from a read error. The chain carries TRBV6-9 and TRBJ1-5, with TRBD1 matching 8 bases. After removal of 4 bases from V and 7 bases from J, the junction contained 9 bases not matched to a gene. Germline V CDR1 and CDR2: MNHGY, SVAAGI. The CDR3 contains 15 residues. The DNA of the CDR3 is TGTGCCAGCAGTTCTCATTGGACAGGGTACCAGCCCCAGCATTTT. Translation: CASSSHWTGYQPQHF.

The chain uses TRBV7-9 and TRBJ1-2; D not certain. Germline V lookup: CDR1 SEHNR, CDR2 FQNEAQ (reference sequence). The V end lost 4 bases, the J end lost 2 bases, and 8 bases lay between the germline ends. This CDR3 is built from 13 residues. The CDR3 region has the DNA TGTGCCAGCAGCTCCTGGAGGAACTATGGCTACACCTTC. Encoded protein: CASSSWRNYGYTF.

A single count supports this clonotype. A far larger clone is one base from this, pointing to a likely read error. The rearrangement uses TRBV11-2 and TRBJ1-3, with D hard to call. The DNA end lines up better with TRBJ2-3; the J call may be wrong. The CDR3 contains 14 residues. The germline CDR1 and CDR2 sequences are SGHAT and FQNNGV. The CDR3 sequence: CASSRPAWGYTQYF. The CDR3 DNA follows: TGTGCCAGCAGCCGTCCAGCGTGGGGTTATACGCAGTATTTT.

This clonotype was seen ten or more times. This chain connects TRBV5-8 to TRBJ1-5; D is possibly TRBD1 (6 bases). The CDR3 extends over 14 amino acids. Trimming cost V 2 bases and J 3 bases, with 9 bases left between them. From germline, CDR1 is SGHTS and CDR2 YDEGEE. The CDR3 sequence is CASSFDRINQPQHF. As DNA, the CDR3 is TGTGCCAGCAGCTTTGACAGGATCAATCAGCCCCAGCATTTT.

The sample holds many counts of this clonotype. V and J are TRBV24-1 and TRBJ2-2; 11 nucleotides agree with TRBD1. Germline V gene data show CDR1 as KGHDR and CDR2 as SFDVKD. The V gene end was trimmed by 3 bases and the J gene end by 7 bases; junction bases not matched to a gene: 9. This CDR3 contains 17 residues. The CDR3 region is CATSDTGTGGRGGELFF. The CDR3, as DNA: TGTGCCACCAGTGATACCGGGACAGGGGGACGGGGCGGGGAGCTGTTTTTT.

This clonotype was counted at least ten times. The rearrangement joins TRBV2 to TRBJ1-5; 7 bases line up with TRBD1. Germline assignment: CDR1 SNHLY and CDR2 FYNNEI. CDR3 length: 13 residues. The ends lost 4 bases at V and 7 bases at J; junction bases unmatched: 4. As DNA, the CDR3 is TGTGCCAGCAGTGTACAGGGGCAACAGCCCCAGCATTTT. It yields the protein CASSVQGQQPQHF.

This clonotype was seen at least ten times. The CDR3 loop is CASSSHRKNTDTQYF. CDR3 bases: TGTGCCAGCAGCTCGCACAGGAAAAACACAGATACGCAGTATTTT. The chain joins TRBV7-9 to TRBJ2-3; D possibly corresponds to TRBD1 (5 bases). The CDR3 consists of 15 residues. Germline lookup yields CDR1 SEHNR and CDR2 FQNEAQ (reference sequence). The V end was cut by 4 bases, the J end by 2 bases, with 13 bases between.